A selection of T cell receptor beta chains follows, all from one sample in a study of CD8 T cells in Susac syndrome. TCRdb itself ran the immunoSEQ multiplex PCR reads through MiXCR, one entry per CDR3 protein. There are around 200,000 distinct CDR3 sequences in the sample; roughly 96% occur only once, and 0.095% to 0.12% lies in the top ten. Sample: CD4+ T cells from PBMCs. These receptors were taken from a human donor in good health. Both conserved end residues are part of each CDR3. The order of the fields is J gene, clone size, D gene, CDR3 length, V gene, CDR3 protein, CDR3 DNA. D genes are given only for firm matches. Some rows have no size entry. The others give once, few or many, or a class for an expanded clone.

>TRBJ2-6|-|-|14|TRBV30
CAWTQHSGANVLTF
TGTGCCTGGACCCAGCATTCTGGGGCCAACGTCCTGACTTTC
>TRBJ2-1|-|TRBD2|15|TRBV20-1
CSAGRSGSVYNEQFF
TGCAGTGCTGGCAGAAGCGGGAGCGTCTACAATGAGCAGTTCTTC
>TRBJ2-1|-|TRBD2|13|TRBV20-1
CSARDSPAGGQFF
TGCAGTGCTAGAGACTCCCCAGCGGGAGGGCAGTTCTTC
>TRBJ2-3|-|TRBD2|14|TRBV28
CASTGGPGTDTQYF
TGTGCCAGCACGGGAGGGCCGGGCACAGATACGCAGTATTTT
>TRBJ2-3|-|-|12|TRBV25-1
CASSESGISWYF
TGTGCCAGCAGTGAATCCGGGATCTCATGGTATTTT
>TRBJ1-5|-|-|11|TRBV7-9
CASSGMAPQHF
TGTGCCAGCAGCGGAATGGCCCCCCAGCATTTT
>TRBJ2-2|-|TRBD2|15|TRBV10-3
CAISVRAGEAGELFF
TGTGCCATCAGTGTAAGAGCGGGAGAAGCCGGGGAGCTGTTTTTT
>TRBJ2-2|-|-|11|TRBV30
CASGDTGELFF
TGTGCCTCAGGGGACACCGGGGAGCTGTTTTTT
>TRBJ2-7|-|-|17|TRBV15
CATSGGAADPTNYEQYF
TGTGCCACCAGCGGGGGGGCCGCCGATCCGACTAACTACGAGCAGTACTTC
>TRBJ2-3|-|TRBD2|16|TRBV5-1
CASSSGLAANTDTQYF
TGCGCCAGCAGCTCGGGACTAGCGGCCAACACAGATACGCAGTATTTT
>TRBJ2-6|-|-|17|TRBV27
CASSLSTQGSGANVLTF
TGTGCCAGCAGTTTATCAACTCAGGGTTCTGGGGCCAACGTCCTGACTTTC
>TRBJ1-5|-|-|14|TRBV20-1
CSADHGQPYQPQHF
TGCAGTGCTGACCACGGACAGCCATATCAGCCCCAGCATTTT
>TRBJ2-3|few|-|14|TRBV12-3/TRBV12-4
CASSLDRNTDTQYF
TGTGCCAGCAGTTTGGACAGAAACACAGATACGCAGTATTTT
>TRBJ2-3|-|-|14|TRBV20-1
CSARSGRIADTQYF
TGCAGTGCTAGATCGGGGAGGATAGCAGATACGCAGTATTTT
>TRBJ1-5|-|-|15|TRBV24-1
CATSSLKVPDQPQHF
TGTGCCACCAGCTCCTTAAAAGTACCCGATCAGCCCCAGCATTTT
>TRBJ2-4|-|-|14|TRBV28
CASSLSGRRNIQYF
TGTGCCAGCAGTTTATCAGGGCGTAGGAACATTCAGTACTTC
>TRBJ2-5|-|TRBD2|15|TRBV28
CASPPAPGGVETQYF
TGTGCCAGCCCCCCAGCCCCGGGAGGGGTAGAGACCCAGTACTTC